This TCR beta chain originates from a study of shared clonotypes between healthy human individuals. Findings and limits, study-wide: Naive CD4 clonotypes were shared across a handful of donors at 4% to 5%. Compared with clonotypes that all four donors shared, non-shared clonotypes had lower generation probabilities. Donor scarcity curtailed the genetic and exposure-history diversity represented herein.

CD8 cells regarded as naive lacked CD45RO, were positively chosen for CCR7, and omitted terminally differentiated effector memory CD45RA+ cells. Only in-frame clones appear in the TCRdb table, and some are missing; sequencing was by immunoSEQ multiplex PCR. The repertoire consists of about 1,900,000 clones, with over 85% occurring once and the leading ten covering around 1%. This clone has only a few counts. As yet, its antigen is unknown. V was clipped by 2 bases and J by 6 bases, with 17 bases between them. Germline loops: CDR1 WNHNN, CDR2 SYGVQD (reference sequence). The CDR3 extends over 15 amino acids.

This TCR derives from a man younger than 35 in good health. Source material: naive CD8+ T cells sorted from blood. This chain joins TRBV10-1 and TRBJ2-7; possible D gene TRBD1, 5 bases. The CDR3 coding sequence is TGCGCCAGCAGTGAGGTTGACAGCCCCCAGGGCGAGCAGTACTTC. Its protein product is CASSEVDSPQGEQYF.